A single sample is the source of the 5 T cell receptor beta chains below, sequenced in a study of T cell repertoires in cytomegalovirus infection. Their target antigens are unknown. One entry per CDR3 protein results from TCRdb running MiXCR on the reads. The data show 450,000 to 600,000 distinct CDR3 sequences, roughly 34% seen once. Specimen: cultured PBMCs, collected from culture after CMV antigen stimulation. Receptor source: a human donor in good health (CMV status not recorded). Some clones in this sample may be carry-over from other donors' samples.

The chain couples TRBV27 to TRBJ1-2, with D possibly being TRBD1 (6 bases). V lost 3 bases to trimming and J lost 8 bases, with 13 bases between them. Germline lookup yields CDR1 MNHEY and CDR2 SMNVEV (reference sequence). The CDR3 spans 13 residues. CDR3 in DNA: TGTGCCAGCAGTTTTTACAGGGAGGCGGGCTACACCTTC. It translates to CASSFYREAGYTF.

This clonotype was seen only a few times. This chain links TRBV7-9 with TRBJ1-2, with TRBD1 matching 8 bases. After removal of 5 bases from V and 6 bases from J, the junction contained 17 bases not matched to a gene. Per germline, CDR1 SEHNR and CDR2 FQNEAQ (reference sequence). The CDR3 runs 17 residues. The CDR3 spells CASSLPQPGRGLHGYTF. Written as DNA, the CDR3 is TGTGCCAGCAGCCTACCACAGCCGGGCAGGGGGCTTCATGGCTACACCTTC.

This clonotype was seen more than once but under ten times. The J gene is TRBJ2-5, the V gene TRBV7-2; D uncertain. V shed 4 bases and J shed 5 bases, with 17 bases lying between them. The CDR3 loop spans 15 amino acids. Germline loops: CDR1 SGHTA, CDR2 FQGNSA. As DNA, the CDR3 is TGTGCCAGCAGCTCCCCACGGCTAGGGCGGGAGACCCAGTACTTC. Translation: CASSSPRLGRETQYF.

DNA of the CDR3: TGTGCCAGCAGTGCGGTTCCCCGGGGGACCCAGTACTTC. Amino acid sequence: CASSAVPRGTQYF. V and J are TRBV2 and TRBJ2-5; D perhaps matches TRBD2 (5 bases). The germline V gene has CDR1 SNHLY and CDR2 FYNNEI. Between the trimmed V and J ends, which lost 4 bases and 7 bases, there was a span of 13 bases. This CDR3 is 13 amino acids long.

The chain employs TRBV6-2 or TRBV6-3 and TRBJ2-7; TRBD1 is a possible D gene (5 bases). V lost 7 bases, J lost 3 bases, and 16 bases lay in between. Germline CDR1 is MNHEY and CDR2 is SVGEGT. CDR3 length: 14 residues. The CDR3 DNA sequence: TGTGCCAGCATAAGAGATCTAGGGGTCTACGAGCAGTACTTC. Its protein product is CASIRDLGVYEQYF.